This T cell receptor (beta chain) derives from a study of control samples from healthy donors and cancer patients. The germline V and J ends were trimmed by 0 bases and 2 bases, with 5 bases remaining between them. In germline, CDR1 is SGHTA, CDR2 FQGNSA. The CDR3 is made up of 14 amino acids. Clones were sequenced by immunoSEQ multiplex PCR, and TCRdb holds only the in-frame ones, with some missing. Of roughly 120,000 clones in the sample, roughly 91% were seen once. In regard to this clone: The sample holds other DNA sequences that translate to the same CDR3.

The sample taken for sequencing was blood. This chain uses TRBV7-2 with TRBJ1-5; D possibly corresponds to TRBD1 (5 bases). This TCR was sampled from a woman aged 45-65 years in good health. The CDR3 nucleotides read TGTGCCAGCAGCTTAGCAGGGGGCAATCAGCCCCAGCATTTT. Its protein product is CASSLAGGNQPQHF.